The 8 T cell receptor beta chains reported below all come from one sample, sequenced in a study of Ad26.COV2.S vaccination and SARS-CoV-2 variants. Here immunoSEQ multiplex PCR was the method, and the copy in TCRdb shows in-frame clones only, minus some. The sample has some 350,000 clones, about 85% seen once. Noted treatment: 15 to 20 received Ad26.COV2.S at low or high dose, single or two shots; 5 received placebo; per-sample allocation not given. All samples were drawn on day 63, counting from the first vaccine or placebo injection. The specimen comprised peripheral blood, sampled in a trial of Ad26.COV2.S vaccine versus placebo. These receptors were taken from a person between 18 and 65 years old who received the Ad26.COV2.S COVID-19 vaccine or a placebo.

This chain links TRBV4-2 with TRBJ1-1; 8 bases map to TRBD1. This CDR3 is built from 21 residues. Trimming took 4 bases from V and 11 from J; bases not matched to a gene: 33. In germline, CDR1 is LGHNA, CDR2 YNFKEQ. The CDR3 is CASSPILLRQGPPADALKAFF. CDR3 coding DNA: TGTGCCAGCAGCCCAATCCTTCTAAGACAGGGGCCCCCCGCAGATGCCCTTAAGGCTTTCTTT.

The chain links TRBV5-1 to TRBJ2-1; 8 bases are shared with TRBD2. The CDR3 consists of 16 residues. CDR1 and CDR2 from the germline V gene are SGHRS and YFSETQ. Trimming took 0 bases from V and 4 from J; bases not matched to a gene: 6. The CDR3 DNA reads as TGCGCCAGCAGCTTGGGAGCTAGCGGGTTATACAATGAGCAGTTCTTC. This encodes CASSLGASGLYNEQFF.

This sequence joins TRBV7-5 and TRBJ1-5. TRBV7-5 is a pseudogene segment. This CDR3 has 17 amino acids. CDR3: CVRSLAEWGEINQPQHF. CDR3 DNA sequence: TGTGTCAGAAGCTTAGCAGAATGGGGGGAGATAAATCAGCCCCAGCATTTT.

The V call is TRBV10-3, the J call TRBJ1-1; TRBD1 matches at 8 bases. The V and J ends lost 6 bases and 3 bases, in that order; junction bases with no gene match: 6. This CDR3 is built from 14 residues. The germline CDR1 and CDR2 sequences are ENHRY and SYGVKD. CDR3 sequence reads: CAISLTGADTEAFF. The DNA of the CDR3 is TGTGCCATCAGCCTGACAGGGGCGGACACTGAAGCTTTCTTT.

The V and J genes are TRBV3-1 (or the pseudogene TRBV3-2) and TRBJ2-7; D remains ambiguous. V dropped 1 base and J dropped 6 bases, with 4 bases sitting between them. This CDR3 comprises 11 residues. Germline V gene data show CDR1 as LGHDT and CDR2 as YNNKEL (reference sequence). In DNA form, the CDR3 reads TGTGCCAGCAGCCAAGGAAGCGAGCAGTACTTC. Translated: CASSQGSEQYF.

The V and J genes are TRBV5-4 and TRBJ2-2; 9 positions agree with TRBD1. This CDR3 has 15 amino acids. The germline V gene encodes CDR1 SGHNT and CDR2 YYREEE (reference sequence). The trim removed 5 bases at V and 3 bases at J, leaving 5 bases unmatched. The CDR3 loop reads CASRQTGGDTGELFF. CDR3 coding DNA: TGTGCCAGCAGACAGACAGGGGGGGACACCGGGGAGCTGTTTTTT.

This clone was counted a few times. The chain has TRBV7-2 and TRBJ1-1; D remains ambiguous. CDR1 and CDR2 (germline): SGHTA, FQGNSA. CDR3 length: 14 amino acids. Trimming removed 1 base at V and 1 base at J, with 7 bases between. The CDR3 DNA is TGTGCCAGCAGCTTAGAGGTCAGGAACACTGAAGCTTTCTTT. Translation: CASSLEVRNTEAFF.

V usage is TRBV25-1 and J usage is TRBJ2-3; 8 bases are a match to TRBD1. Germline values: CDR1 MGHDK, CDR2 SYGVNS. The V and J ends lost 7 bases and 2 bases, in that order; junction bases with no gene match: 5. The CDR3 contains 14 residues. CDR3 nucleotides: TGTGCCAGCATAGGGGACAGGCTCACAGATACGCAGTATTTT. Its protein product is CASIGDRLTDTQYF.